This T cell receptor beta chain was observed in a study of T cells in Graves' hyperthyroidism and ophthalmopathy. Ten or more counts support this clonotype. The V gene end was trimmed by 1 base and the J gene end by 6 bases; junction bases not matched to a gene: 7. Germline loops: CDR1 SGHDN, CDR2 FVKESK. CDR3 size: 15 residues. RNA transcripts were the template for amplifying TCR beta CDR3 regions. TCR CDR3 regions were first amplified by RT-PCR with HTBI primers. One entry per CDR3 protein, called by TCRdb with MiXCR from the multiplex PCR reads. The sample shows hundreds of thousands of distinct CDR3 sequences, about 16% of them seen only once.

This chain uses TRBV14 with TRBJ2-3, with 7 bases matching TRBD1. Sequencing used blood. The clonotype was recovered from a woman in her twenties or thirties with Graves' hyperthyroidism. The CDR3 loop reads CASSQGGTVRDTQYF. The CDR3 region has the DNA TGTGCCAGCAGCCAAGGGGGGACAGTACGGGATACGCAGTATTTT. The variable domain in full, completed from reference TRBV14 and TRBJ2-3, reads EAGVTQFPSHSVIEKGQTVTLRCDPISGHDNLYWYRRVMGKEIKFLLHFVKESKQDESGMPNNRFLAERTGGTYSTLKVQPAELEDSGVYFCASSQGGTVRDTQYFGPGTRLTVL.